Presented here are 25 T cell receptor beta chains from one specimen sequenced in a study of shared clonotypes between healthy human individuals. CD45RO-negative CD8 cells positively selected for CCR7 made up the naive population, which excluded terminally differentiated effector memory CD45RA+ cells. Sequencing used immunoSEQ multiplex PCR; TCRdb keeps in-frame clones, though not all of them. The table has millions of clones, about 94% seen once. The sample consisted of naive CD8+ T cells sorted from blood. The receptor set was obtained from a man aged 18 to 30 in good health.

This clone showed up just once. The V and J genes are TRBV6-5 and TRBJ2-1; 10 nucleotides align to TRBD1. Germline trimming cut 7 bases from V and 10 bases from J; bases unmatched to any gene: 13. The CDR3 consists of 15 residues. Germline V gene data show CDR1 as MNHEY and CDR2 as SVGAGI. In DNA form, the CDR3 reads TGTGCCAGCAACCAAGGGACAGGGGTACCTACGGAGCAGTTCTTC. This sequence encodes CASNQGTGVPTEQFF.

This clone has only one observation. At one end the junction does not follow the germline gene, possibly because of a read error. The chain recombines TRBV15 with TRBJ2-1; 12 nucleotides match TRBD2. Germline V gene data show CDR1 as LNHNV and CDR2 as YYDKDF (reference sequence). CDR3 size: 15 residues. The CDR3 spells CATSRGIRLAGGPLF. DNA of the CDR3: TGTGCCACCAGCAGAGGGATCCGCCTAGCGGGAGGGCCGCTCTTC. The variable domain in full, completed from reference TRBV15 and TRBJ2-1, reads DAMVIQNPRYQVTQFGKPVTLSCSQTLNHNVMYWYQQKSSQAPKLLFHYYDKDFNNEADTPDNFQSRRPNTSFCFLDIRSPGLGDTAMYLCATSRGIRLAGGPLFGPGTRLTVL.

This clone was counted a single time. This sequence joins TRBV12-5 and TRBJ2-5; D remains ambiguous. Deletions cut 2 bases from V and 5 bases from J, with 6 bases between. The CDR3 sequence is 12 residues long. Germline V gene lookup returns CDR1 LGHNT and CDR2 FRNRAP. CDR3 sequence (DNA): TGTGCTAGTGGTTTGCCCGGGGAGACCCAGTACTTC. Translating gives CASGLPGETQYF.

The CDR3 loop reads CASSLGQGYGEQYF. Here the CDR3 DNA reads TGTGCCAGCAGTTTAGGACAGGGGTACGGCGAGCAGTACTTC. This sequence joins TRBV27 and TRBJ2-7; 9 nucleotides line up with TRBD1. The germline V gene has CDR1 MNHEY and CDR2 SMNVEV (reference sequence). The CDR3 sequence is 14 residues long. V lost 2 bases, J lost 6 bases, and 5 bases stayed unmatched.

The table lists this clone with a few counts. Different DNA sequences within this sample yield the same CDR3. The chain links TRBV27 to TRBJ1-2, with D unclear. The CDR3 contains 12 residues. Germline CDR1 reads MNHEY; CDR2 reads SMNVEV (reference sequence). V shed 6 bases and J shed 2 bases, with 7 bases lying between them. The CDR3 loop is CASRGANYGYTF. The CDR3 DNA sequence: TGTGCCAGCAGGGGCGCAAACTATGGCTACACCTTC.

This chain uses TRBV6-1 with TRBJ2-1; 7 bases agree with TRBD2. V shed 5 bases, J shed 3 bases, and the junction held 7 bases outside the gene matches. Germline CDR1 and CDR2: MNHNS and SASEGT. This CDR3 has 15 residues. The CDR3 bases are TGTGCCAGCAGTCCCACTAGCGTAGGCTACAATGAGCAGTTCTTC. This translates into CASSPTSVGYNEQFF.

The V and J genes are TRBV27 and TRBJ1-1, with D perhaps matching TRBD1 (6 bases). Trimming stripped 3 bases from V and 8 bases from J, with 13 bases between. CDR1 and CDR2 from the germline V gene are MNHEY and SMNVEV (reference sequence). This CDR3 region has 13 residues. CDR3 in amino acids: CASSFSPDREAFF. The CDR3 DNA is TGTGCCAGCAGTTTCTCTCCCGACAGGGAAGCTTTCTTT.

V usage is TRBV10-3 and J usage is TRBJ2-5, with D possibly being TRBD2 (6 bases). This CDR3 contains 11 residues. V was shortened by 11 bases and J by 5 bases, with 12 bases between the two germline ends. Germline CDR1 and CDR2: ENHRY and SYGVKD. CDR3 protein: CAGGSGETQYF. The CDR3 DNA follows: TGTGCCGGGGGGTCGGGGGAGACCCAGTACTTC.

This clone has only one observation. The gene calls are TRBV19 and TRBJ2-5, with D maybe TRBD1 (5 bases). The germline gives CDR1 LNHDA, CDR2 SQIVND (reference sequence). V lost 9 bases and J lost 5, with 13 bases in between. The CDR3 runs 12 residues. CDR3 nucleotide sequence: TGTGCCAGCTCAGGGTTTGGGGAGACCCAGTACTTC. Translating gives CASSGFGETQYF.

V usage is TRBV4-1 and J usage is TRBJ2-7; 7 nucleotides match TRBD1. With V trimmed by 0 bases and J by 2 bases, 10 bases remained unmatched. The CDR3 sequence is 17 residues long. Germline V lookup: CDR1 MGHRA, CDR2 YSYEKL. CDR3 sequence: CASSQETPGQTTYEQYF. For the CDR3, the DNA is TGCGCCAGCAGCCAAGAAACCCCGGGACAGACTACCTACGAGCAGTACTTC.

Regarding this clone: Other DNA sequences in this specimen translate into the identical CDR3. V gene TRBV7-9 combines with J gene TRBJ1-2, with 8 bases identical to TRBD1. The germline V gene has CDR1 SEHNR and CDR2 FQNEAQ (reference sequence). This CDR3 spans 15 amino acids. Trimming at V came to 5 bases and at J to 0 bases, leaving 5 bases not matched to a gene. This CDR3 reads CASSLGQGANYGYTF. DNA for the CDR3: TGTGCCAGCAGCCTTGGACAGGGCGCTAACTATGGCTACACCTTC.

The chain links TRBV7-2 to TRBJ1-3; no clear D gene. CDR1 and CDR2 (germline): SGHTA, FQGNSA. The CDR3 is 12 amino acids. The V end was cut by 3 bases, the J end by 4 bases, with 4 bases between. The CDR3: CASSFRGNTIYF. The DNA of the CDR3 is TGTGCCAGCAGCTTCAGAGGAAACACCATATATTTT. The full variable domain, its missing parts supplied by reference TRBV7-2 and TRBJ1-3, is GAGVSQSPSNKVTEKGKDVELRCDPISGHTALYWYRQSLGQGLEFLIYFQGNSAPDKSGLPSDRFSAERTGGSVSTLTIQRTQQEDSAVYLCASSFRGNTIYFGEGSWLTVV.

V usage is TRBV6-1 and J usage is TRBJ2-3, with 7 bases that match TRBD1. Germline CDR1 and CDR2: MNHNS and SASEGT. V lost 4 bases, J lost 5 bases, and 15 bases stayed unmatched. This CDR3 comprises 17 residues. DNA for the CDR3: TGTGCCAGCAGTGTGTGGGGACAGCTAGAAGGAGGAGATACGCAGTATTTT. Translation: CASSVWGQLEGGDTQYF.

This clone was counted a single time. This chain uses TRBV10-3 with TRBJ2-7; D call uncertain. The CDR3 has 14 amino acids. Germline lookup yields CDR1 ENHRY and CDR2 SYGVKD. The germline V and J ends were trimmed by 2 bases and 1 base, with 9 bases remaining between them. As DNA, the CDR3 is TGTGCCATCAGTGAGGAATTCCTTTCCTACGAGCAGTACTTC. Translating gives CAISEEFLSYEQYF.

The chain carries TRBV29-1 and TRBJ2-1; weak D call: TRBD1 (6 bases). The CDR3 is 12 amino acids. Germline CDR1 SQVTM, CDR2 ANQGSEA. Trimming stripped 7 bases from V and 6 bases from J, with 13 bases between. The CDR3: CSGVPDSNEQFF. The CDR3 DNA follows: TGCAGCGGCGTGCCGGACAGCAATGAGCAGTTCTTC.

Note on this clone: Other DNA sequences of this sample code for an identical CDR3. The genes are TRBV6-1 and TRBJ2-7; TRBD2 matches 8 bases. CDR3 length: 14 residues. The V segment lost 0 bases and the J segment 4 bases; nucleotides outside the gene matches: 2. From germline, CDR1 is MNHNS and CDR2 SASEGT. In DNA form, the CDR3 reads TGTGCCAGCAGTGAAGCGAGCGGGGGATACGAGCAGTACTTC. It codes for CASSEASGGYEQYF.

The chain employs TRBV28 and TRBJ1-1, with D hard to call. The CDR3 totals 15 residues. Deletions cut 8 bases from V and 6 bases from J, with 22 bases between. CDR1 and CDR2 (germline): MDHEN, SYDVKM. The CDR3 spells CASGYPIPPRAEAFF. The CDR3 DNA follows: TGTGCCAGCGGCTACCCGATACCTCCGAGGGCTGAAGCTTTCTTT.

The chain joins TRBV9 to TRBJ2-1, with a possible D match to TRBD2 (6 bases). Looked up from germline, CDR1 is SGDLS and CDR2 is YYNGEE. This CDR3 spans 15 amino acids. V shed 3 bases and J shed 9 bases, with 19 bases lying between them. CDR3: CASSALFGSQFEQFF. CDR3 DNA sequence: TGTGCCAGCAGCGCTCTCTTCGGGAGTCAGTTTGAGCAGTTCTTC.

As concerns this clone: Other DNA sequences in this specimen translate into the identical CDR3. The V gene is TRBV6-5, the J gene TRBJ2-7; D is unresolved. The CDR3 contains 16 residues. With 0 bases removed from V and 1 base from J, the gap between germline ends came to 13 bases. The germline CDR1 and CDR2 sequences are MNHEY and SVGAGI. The CDR3 nucleotides read TGTGCCAGCAGTTACTCGGGCGGTGAGAAGTCCTACGAGCAGTACTTC. It is translated as CASSYSGGEKSYEQYF.

The table lists this clone with a count of one. The chain recombines TRBV9 with TRBJ2-5; possible D gene TRBD2, 6 bases. Trimming removed 2 bases at V and 4 bases at J, with 12 bases between. Per the germline V gene, CDR1 is SGDLS and CDR2 is YYNGEE. CDR3 length: 14 amino acids. In nucleotides, the CDR3 is TGTGCCAGCAGCGTTCACGCTAGCGTAGAGACCCAGTACTTC. Amino acids: CASSVHASVETQYF. Based on the CDR3 plus reference TRBV9 and TRBJ2-5, the full variable domain is DSGVTQTPKHLITATGQRVTLRCSPRSGDLSVYWYQQSLDQGLQFLIQYYNGEERAKGNILERFSAQQFPDLHSELNLSSLELGDSALYFCASSVHASVETQYFGPGTRLLVL.

V and J are TRBV9 and TRBJ2-3, with 11 positions matching TRBD2. The length of the CDR3 is 16 residues. The V gene's germline CDR1 is SGDLS and CDR2 YYNGEE. The J segment lost 4 bases and the V segment lost 6 bases, leaving 10 bases of the junction unmatched. In DNA, the CDR3 is TGTGCCAGCACCCCCCCTAGCGGGGGGACGGCAGATACGCAGTATTTT. This codes for CASTPPSGGTADTQYF.

J is TRBJ2-2 and V is TRBV19, with D maybe TRBD1 (6 bases). Germline CDR1 reads LNHDA; CDR2 reads SQIVND (reference sequence). The length of the CDR3 is 15 residues. Between the trimmed V and J ends, which lost 3 bases and 0 bases, there was a span of 8 bases. CDR3 loop: CASSMYRANTGELFF. In nucleotides, the CDR3 is TGTGCCAGTAGTATGTACAGGGCGAACACCGGGGAGCTGTTTTTT.

The rearrangement uses TRBV5-1 and TRBJ2-1, with TRBD1 identical over 8 bases. After removal of 4 bases from V and 7 bases from J, the junction contained 10 bases not matched to a gene. The length of the CDR3 is 15 residues. Germline-derived CDR1 and CDR2 are SGHRS and YFSETQ. CDR3 residues: CASSEGQGDVNEQFF. As DNA, the CDR3 is TGCGCCAGCAGCGAAGGACAGGGCGATGTAAATGAGCAGTTCTTC.

V gene TRBV28 combines with J gene TRBJ1-5; unclear D gene. The CDR3 has 14 residues. Trimming removed 5 bases from V and 0 bases from J, with 8 bases in between. CDR1 is MDHEN and CDR2 is SYDVKM in the germline V gene. CDR3 bases: TGTGCCAGCAGTCCACACTTTAGCAATCAGCCCCAGCATTTT. Protein sequence: CASSPHFSNQPQHF.

The chain recombines TRBV4-2 with TRBJ1-6, with a weak D call TRBD1 (5 bases). The CDR3 consists of 16 residues. The ends were cut back, 0 bases at V and 14 bases at J, with 20 bases in the middle. Germline values: CDR1 LGHNA, CDR2 YNFKEQ. CDR3 DNA: TGTGCCAGCAGCCAAGAAGGTCAAGACAGCCTACTATCCCTCCACTTT. Translated, it gives CASSQEGQDSLLSLHF.